Each of the 25 T cell receptor beta chains below was sequenced from the same sample in a study of vaccination and CD4 T cells after COVID-19. Their target antigens are unknown. With the Oncomine TCR Beta short-read assay, DNA from cultured CD4+ T cells was sequenced. TCRdb itself ran the PCR reads through MiXCR, one entry per CDR3 protein. The table records under 15,000 distinct CDR3 sequences, approximately 60% of them present only once. Described treatment: approximately nine-day PBMC culture with coronavirus spike peptide pools or control peptides (ViraFEST assay). Specimen: CD4+ T cells from blood, cultured in vitro, collected before SARS-CoV-2 vaccination. Receptor source: a human donor who had recovered from COVID-19.

The J gene is TRBJ2-3, the V gene TRBV5-5, with TRBD1 as a possible D gene (6 bases). This CDR3 contains 15 residues. Germline assignment: CDR1 SGHKS and CDR2 YYEKEE (reference sequence). The V end lost 5 bases, the J end lost 0 bases, and 13 bases lay between the germline ends. The CDR3, as DNA: TGTGCCAGCAGTGGGACAACTCATAGCACAGATACGCAGTATTTT. Amino acid sequence: CASSGTTHSTDTQYF.

The gene calls are TRBV12-3 or TRBV12-4 and TRBJ1-2; D is uncertain. Trimming left V 1 base short and J 6 bases short, with 9 bases between. The CDR3 is made up of 13 amino acids. CDR3 region: CASSLGLFDGYTF. CDR3 DNA: TGTGCCAGCAGTTTAGGGTTATTTGATGGCTACACCTTC.

This rearrangement joins TRBV20-1 to TRBJ2-1; 13 positions match TRBD2. The CDR3 length is 12 residues. Germline CDR1 and CDR2: DFQATT and SNEGSKA (reference sequence). The CDR3 region is CRLAGGPDEQFF. The CDR3 coding sequence is TGCAGACTAGCGGGAGGGCCCGATGAGCAGTTCTTC.

The V gene is TRBV28, the J gene TRBJ2-3; 7 bases agree with TRBD2. With 5 bases clipped from V and 4 bases from J, the junction kept 15 bases outside the gene matches. Germline CDR1 reads MDHEN; CDR2 reads SYDVKM. The CDR3 contains 17 residues. Here the CDR3 DNA reads TGTGCCAGCAGTCCCCCTCCGCGCGGGAGCGCAGCAGATACGCAGTATTTT. This translates into CASSPPPRGSAADTQYF.

The V call is TRBV2, the J call TRBJ2-3; TRBD2 matches at 7 bases. CDR1 and CDR2 (germline): SNHLY, FYNNEI. The trim removed 6 bases at V and 2 bases at J, leaving 11 bases unmatched. The CDR3 loop spans 16 amino acids. CDR3 sequence (DNA): TGTGCCAGCAGCGGGGGGAGAGCGGGGTACACAGATACGCAGTATTTT. This translates into CASSGGRAGYTDTQYF.

This clonotype showed up just a few times. This chain uses TRBV20-1 with TRBJ1-2; D is possibly TRBD1 (5 bases). Between the trimmed V and J ends, which lost 3 bases and 8 bases, there was a span of 13 bases. The CDR3 length is 12 residues. Per the germline V gene, CDR1 is DFQATT and CDR2 is SNEGSKA (reference sequence). This chain's CDR3 is CSASRQYDGYTF. The CDR3 DNA sequence: TGCAGTGCTAGTCGACAGTACGACGGCTACACCTTC.

The genes are TRBV6-2 or TRBV6-3 and TRBJ2-2; tentative D call: TRBD1 (5 bases). V dropped 10 bases and J dropped 6 bases, with 21 bases sitting between them. In germline, CDR1 is MNHEY, CDR2 SVGEGT. The CDR3 has 15 residues. In DNA, the CDR3 is TGTGCCACCCTCCCAAGGGGCAGGAGCGCCGGGGAGCTGTTTTTT. Amino acid sequence: CATLPRGRSAGELFF.

The table lists this clonotype with a few counts. This chain joins TRBV19 and TRBJ1-5, with D tentatively TRBD1 (6 bases). With 4 bases removed from V and 9 bases from J, the gap between germline ends came to 16 bases. Germline CDR1 and CDR2: LNHDA and SQIVND (reference sequence). This CDR3 is built from 14 residues. CDR3 sequence: CASSTGTQEVPQHF. The CDR3 DNA is TGTGCCAGTAGTACCGGGACACAGGAGGTGCCCCAGCATTTT. The entire variable domain, with the rest obtained from reference TRBV19 and TRBJ1-5, is as follows: DGGITQSPKYLFRKEGQNVTLSCEQNLNHDAMYWYRQDPGQGLRLIYYSQIVNDFQKGDIAEGYSVSREKKESFPLTVTSAQKNPTAFYLCASSTGTQEVPQHFGDGTRLSIL.

The CDR3 sequence: CASSLSDSLYGGYTF. CDR3 in DNA: TGTGCCAGCAGCCTCAGTGACAGCTTGTATGGCGGCTACACCTTC. The rearrangement links TRBV6-1 to TRBJ1-2, with D maybe TRBD1 (5 bases). Germline V gene data show CDR1 as MNHNS and CDR2 as SASEGT. CDR3 size: 15 residues. Between the trimmed V and J ends, which lost 6 bases and 8 bases, there was a span of 22 bases.

This clonotype is judged large. The chain has TRBV7-2 and TRBJ1-1, with D uncertain. The CDR3 loop spans 11 amino acids. Trimming took 2 bases from V and 8 from J, leaving 6 bases between them. CDR1 is SGHTA and CDR2 is FQGNSA in the germline V gene. CDR3: CASSLRREAFF. Here the CDR3 DNA reads TGTGCCAGCAGCTTAAGGCGAGAAGCTTTCTTT.

V is TRBV20-1 and J is TRBJ2-3, with D hard to call. The germline CDR1 and CDR2 sequences are DFQATT and SNEGSKA (reference sequence). The V end lost 5 bases, the J end lost 4 bases, and 16 bases lay between the germline ends. This CDR3 contains 14 residues. The CDR3 sequence is CSARGPIRADTQYF. The CDR3 nucleotides are TGCAGTGCTCGTGGACCAATTAGGGCAGATACGCAGTATTTT.

This chain connects TRBV20-1 to TRBJ1-2; D is possibly TRBD1 (6 bases). The V end lost 0 bases, the J end lost 5 bases, and 10 bases lay between the germline ends. CDR3 length: 13 residues. Germline values: CDR1 DFQATT, CDR2 SNEGSKA (reference sequence). CDR3 loop: CSARDQTGYGYTF. The CDR3 nucleotides are TGCAGTGCTAGAGATCAGACAGGTTATGGCTACACCTTC.

This clonotype was counted a single time. This chain uses TRBV2 with TRBJ2-7; TRBD2 aligns across 11 bases. The trim removed 5 bases at V and 3 bases at J, leaving 3 bases unmatched. This CDR3 contains 14 residues. Germline CDR1 is SNHLY and CDR2 is FYNNEI. The CDR3 DNA is TGTGCCAGCAGTACCGGACTAGCGGGCTACGAGCAGTACTTC. Translated, it gives CASSTGLAGYEQYF.

This chain links TRBV18 with TRBJ1-6, with 8 nucleotides matching TRBD1. Germline V gene data show CDR1 as KGHSH and CDR2 as LQKENI. The CDR3 has 16 residues. Germline trimming cut 3 bases from V and 6 bases from J; bases unmatched to any gene: 7. The CDR3 region has the DNA TGTGCCAGCTCACCCTCGACAGGGGAAGGTAATTCACCCCTCCACTTT. Its translation is CASSPSTGEGNSPLHF.

This chain uses TRBV20-1 with TRBJ1-1; D ambiguous. The length of the CDR3 is 12 residues. Germline V gives CDR1 DFQATT, CDR2 SNEGSKA (reference sequence). V was clipped by 3 bases and J by 1 base, with 6 bases between them. DNA of the CDR3: TGCAGTGCTAGGTTACGGAACACTGAAGCTTTCTTT. This gives the protein CSARLRNTEAFF.

This clonotype was counted a few times. The gene calls are TRBV28 and TRBJ1-2; possibly TRBD1 for D (5 bases). CDR3 length: 14 amino acids. Germline-derived CDR1 and CDR2 are MDHEN and SYDVKM. Between the trimmed V and J ends, which lost 4 bases and 6 bases, there was a span of 15 bases. CDR3 residues: CASSSLPLGDGYTF. In nucleotides, the CDR3 is TGTGCCAGCAGTTCTCTACCATTGGGGGATGGCTACACCTTC.

This clonotype was detected only a few times. This chain links TRBV20-1 with TRBJ2-1; D might be TRBD2 (7 bases). V lost 6 bases and J 9 bases, leaving 24 bases between the germline ends. Germline values: CDR1 DFQATT, CDR2 SNEGSKA (reference sequence). The CDR3 extends over 15 amino acids. CDR3 DNA: TGCAGTGCCACCCGGGGGGCGGGAGAGTTCGGTGAGCAGTTCTTC. This translates into CSATRGAGEFGEQFF.

The gene calls are TRBV7-3 and TRBJ2-5, with 9 bases that match TRBD1. The J segment lost 3 bases and the V segment lost 5 bases, leaving 7 bases of the junction unmatched. Germline V gives CDR1 SGHTA, CDR2 FQGTGA. This CDR3 spans 15 amino acids. The CDR3 coding sequence is TGTGCCAGCAGCAGCACCGGGACAGGGAAAGAGACCCAGTACTTC. This translates into CASSSTGTGKETQYF.

This clonotype was counted only a few times. The chain has TRBV6-1 and TRBJ1-1; 8 nucleotides line up with TRBD1. V shed 9 bases and J 5 bases; nucleotides not matched to a gene: 11. Germline V gene lookup returns CDR1 MNHNS and CDR2 SASEGT. CDR3 length equals 14 residues. The CDR3 loop reads CASSTGTGITEAFF. As DNA, the CDR3 is TGTGCCAGTTCCACCGGGACAGGTATTACTGAAGCTTTCTTT.

Turning to this clonotype: The junction departs from the called germline gene at one end, perhaps through a read error. The chain links TRBV20-1 to TRBJ2-7; TRBD1 matches 9 bases. The germline V gene has CDR1 DFQATT and CDR2 SNEGSKA (reference sequence). The CDR3 runs 13 residues. CDR3 sequence reads: CRAQGALSYEQCF. The CDR3 nucleotides are TGCAGAGCACAGGGGGCCCTCTCCTACGAGCAGTGCTTC.

This chain connects TRBV20-1 to TRBJ1-1, with no clear D. CDR1 is DFQATT, CDR2 SNEGSKA, per germline (reference sequence). This CDR3 region has 13 residues. Trimming took off 3 bases at V and 5 bases at J, with 13 bases between the two ends. The CDR3 spells CSASAPTGTEAFF. DNA of the CDR3: TGCAGTGCTAGCGCCCCTACCGGAACTGAAGCTTTCTTT.

The chain joins TRBV27 to TRBJ2-1, with 10 positions matching TRBD1. V was clipped by 1 base and J by 7 bases; unmatched bases: 7. CDR1 MNHEY and CDR2 SMNVEV come from the germline V gene (reference sequence). The CDR3 loop spans 16 amino acids. In DNA, the CDR3 is TGTGCCAGCAGTTTATGGGTGGGACAGGGGACAAATGAGCAGTTCTTC. It specifies CASSLWVGQGTNEQFF.

The chain has TRBV20-1 and TRBJ1-2; D is unclear. Germline lookup yields CDR1 DFQATT and CDR2 SNEGSKA (reference sequence). This CDR3 is built from 11 residues. Trimming shortened V by 1 base and J by 4 bases, and 4 bases separated the two germline ends. This chain's CDR3 is CSARGLYGYTF. The CDR3 coding sequence is TGCAGTGCTAGAGGCCTCTATGGCTACACCTTC.

V usage is TRBV7-2 and J usage is TRBJ1-2; no firm D call. Germline lookup yields CDR1 SGHTA and CDR2 FQGNSA. The CDR3 contains 15 residues. Trimming shortened V by 5 bases and J by 4 bases, and 17 bases separated the two germline ends. CDR3 sequence reads: CASSPVVLGSYGYTF. CDR3 nucleotides: TGTGCCAGCAGCCCCGTGGTACTAGGAAGCTATGGCTACACCTTC.

Here the CDR3 DNA reads TGCGCCAGCAGCCCAAACACAGTGAACACCGGGGAGCTGTTTTTT. Protein sequence: CASSPNTVNTGELFF. The gene calls are TRBV4-3 and TRBJ2-2; no firm D call. The CDR3 contains 15 residues. Trimming left V 4 bases short and J 1 base short, with 10 bases between. Germline V gives CDR1 LGHNA, CDR2 YSLEER.